This is a list of T cell receptor beta chains from one sample in a study of T cell responses to AZD1222 COVID-19 vaccine. Method: immunoSEQ multiplex PCR; TCRdb's copy keeps in-frame clones and lacks some. The sample yields some 64,000 clones, roughly 84% seen once. The input for sequencing was peripheral blood, taken on day 0 of AZD1222 vaccination. These receptors all come from an adult in good health. The CDR3 runs from the conserved cysteine through the conserved F or W. A D gene is named only where the DNA matches it firmly. Expanded clones get a size class; other rows say once, few or many, or leave the size out.

cdr3_length: 15
j_call: TRBJ1-1
d_call: NA
clone_size: NA
v_call: TRBV5-4
cdr3_aa: CASSTPRGGNTEAFF
cdr3_nt: TGTGCCAGCAGCACCCCTAGAGGGGGGAACACTGAAGCTTTCTTT

cdr3_length: 15
j_call: TRBJ1-2
d_call: TRBD1
clone_size: few
v_call: TRBV27
cdr3_aa: CATLPWLGVGDSVIF
cdr3_nt: TGTGCCACCCTACCTTGGTTGGGGGTCGGGGACAGCGTTATCTTC

cdr3_length: 15
j_call: TRBJ2-7
d_call: NA
clone_size: NA
v_call: TRBV15
cdr3_aa: CATSPRIGSADEQYF
cdr3_nt: TGTGCCACCAGCCCCCGGATCGGCTCCGCGGACGAGCAGTACTTC

cdr3_length: 14
j_call: TRBJ1-1
d_call: NA
clone_size: NA
v_call: TRBV20-1
cdr3_aa: CSASRGEPNTEAFF
cdr3_nt: TGCAGTGCTAGTAGGGGGGAGCCGAACACTGAAGCTTTCTTT

cdr3_length: 15
j_call: TRBJ1-4
d_call: NA
clone_size: NA
v_call: TRBV4-2
cdr3_aa: CASSQRDGGNEKLFF
cdr3_nt: TGTGCCAGCAGCCAAAGGGACGGGGGGAACGAAAAACTGTTTTTT

cdr3_length: 14
j_call: TRBJ1-6
d_call: NA
clone_size: NA
v_call: TRBV2
cdr3_aa: CASSGPGINSPLHF
cdr3_nt: TGTGCCAGCAGTGGCCCAGGGATTAATTCACCCCTCCACTTT

cdr3_length: 15
j_call: TRBJ2-1
d_call: NA
clone_size: NA
v_call: TRBV19
cdr3_aa: CASSIAGRGANEQFF
cdr3_nt: TGTGCCAGTAGTATTGCGGGTCGAGGGGCCAATGAGCAGTTCTTC

cdr3_length: 14
j_call: TRBJ1-4
d_call: TRBD1
clone_size: NA
v_call: TRBV7-7
cdr3_aa: CASSPGTAPEKLFF
cdr3_nt: TGTGCCAGCAGCCCCGGGACAGCTCCTGAAAAACTGTTTTTT

cdr3_length: 14
j_call: TRBJ1-1
d_call: NA
clone_size: NA
v_call: TRBV9
cdr3_aa: CASSPQATGTEAFF
cdr3_nt: TGTGCCAGCAGCCCACAGGCCACGGGTACTGAAGCTTTCTTT

cdr3_length: 13
j_call: TRBJ2-1
d_call: NA
clone_size: NA
v_call: TRBV23-1
cdr3_aa: CASKAADYNEQFF
cdr3_nt: TGCGCCAGCAAAGCGGCGGACTACAATGAGCAGTTCTTC

cdr3_length: 15
j_call: TRBJ1-6
d_call: NA
clone_size: NA
v_call: TRBV7-2
cdr3_aa: CASSFSPGDNSPLHF
cdr3_nt: TGTGCCAGCAGCTTTTCACCCGGGGATAATTCACCCCTCCACTTT

cdr3_length: 14
j_call: TRBJ2-5
d_call: NA
clone_size: NA
v_call: TRBV7-2
cdr3_aa: CASSLNRAQETQYF
cdr3_nt: TGTGCCAGCAGCTTGAACAGGGCACAGGAGACCCAGTACTTC

cdr3_length: 13
j_call: TRBJ2-7
d_call: NA
clone_size: NA
v_call: TRBV7-8
cdr3_aa: CASSLGWPLEQYF
cdr3_nt: TGTGCCAGCAGCTTAGGTTGGCCACTAGAGCAGTACTTC

cdr3_length: 14
j_call: TRBJ1-4
d_call: NA
clone_size: NA
v_call: TRBV2
cdr3_aa: CASVQETTNEKLFF
cdr3_nt: TGTGCCAGCGTCCAGGAAACAACTAATGAAAAACTGTTTTTT

cdr3_length: 15
j_call: TRBJ1-5
d_call: TRBD1
clone_size: NA
v_call: TRBV6-5
cdr3_aa: CASRRGQGNNQPQHF
cdr3_nt: TGTGCCAGCAGACGCGGACAGGGAAACAATCAGCCCCAGCATTTT

cdr3_length: 17
j_call: TRBJ2-2
d_call: NA
clone_size: NA
v_call: TRBV5-4
cdr3_aa: CASSLEPGLLTTEELFF
cdr3_nt: TGTGCCAGCAGCTTGGAACCGGGACTCCTAACCACCGAGGAGCTGTTTTTT

cdr3_length: 12
j_call: TRBJ2-7
d_call: NA
clone_size: NA
v_call: TRBV6-5
cdr3_aa: CSVMTGSYEQYF
cdr3_nt: TGTAGCGTGATGACAGGTTCCTACGAGCAGTACTTC

cdr3_length: 13
j_call: TRBJ1-2
d_call: TRBD1
clone_size: many
v_call: TRBV7-2
cdr3_aa: CASSSGQGYGYTF
cdr3_nt: TGTGCCAGCAGCTCCGGACAGGGCTATGGCTACACCTTC

cdr3_length: 12
j_call: TRBJ2-3
d_call: NA
clone_size: NA
v_call: TRBV14
cdr3_aa: CASSQGLLTQYF
cdr3_nt: TGTGCCAGCAGCCAAGGACTCCTTACGCAGTATTTT

cdr3_length: 14
j_call: TRBJ1-2
d_call: TRBD1
clone_size: few
v_call: TRBV7-9
cdr3_aa: CASSVRDRVTGYTF
cdr3_nt: TGTGCCAGCAGCGTCCGGGACAGGGTTACCGGCTACACCTTC

cdr3_length: 16
j_call: TRBJ2-2
d_call: TRBD1
clone_size: NA
v_call: TRBV27
cdr3_aa: CASSFYGTGNTGELFF
cdr3_nt: TGTGCCAGCAGTTTCTATGGGACAGGAAATACCGGGGAGCTGTTTTTT

cdr3_length: 16
j_call: TRBJ1-5
d_call: NA
clone_size: NA
v_call: TRBV7-8
cdr3_aa: CASSLAYRNSNQPQHF
cdr3_nt: TGTGCCAGCAGCTTAGCGTACCGGAATAGCAATCAGCCCCAGCATTTT

cdr3_length: 15
j_call: TRBJ1-6
d_call: TRBD1
clone_size: NA
v_call: TRBV27
cdr3_aa: CASTAGQGANSPLHF
cdr3_nt: TGTGCCAGCACCGCGGGACAGGGGGCGAATTCACCCCTCCACTTT

cdr3_length: 15
j_call: TRBJ2-1
d_call: TRBD2
clone_size: NA
v_call: TRBV9
cdr3_aa: CASSSPGTSGNEQFF
cdr3_nt: TGTGCCAGCAGCTCCCCGGGGACTAGCGGTAATGAGCAGTTCTTC

cdr3_length: 14
j_call: TRBJ2-7
d_call: NA
clone_size: NA
v_call: TRBV9
cdr3_aa: CASSVQGNSYEQYF
cdr3_nt: TGTGCCAGCAGCGTCCAGGGCAACTCCTACGAGCAGTACTTC

cdr3_length: 14
j_call: TRBJ1-5
d_call: TRBD1
clone_size: NA
v_call: TRBV11-2
cdr3_aa: CASSPDRGEGPQHF
cdr3_nt: TGTGCCAGCAGCCCCGACAGGGGGGAAGGGCCCCAGCATTTT

cdr3_length: 15
j_call: TRBJ2-1
d_call: TRBD2
clone_size: NA
v_call: TRBV7-7
cdr3_aa: CASSLAGRGAGEQFF
cdr3_nt: TGTGCCAGCAGCTTAGCCGGGAGGGGGGCCGGTGAGCAGTTCTTC

cdr3_length: 15
j_call: TRBJ2-7
d_call: TRBD1
clone_size: NA
v_call: TRBV27
cdr3_aa: CASSTPGQGRGEQYF
cdr3_nt: TGTGCCAGCAGTACACCGGGACAGGGGAGAGGCGAGCAGTACTTC

cdr3_length: 13
j_call: TRBJ2-5
d_call: NA
clone_size: NA
v_call: TRBV11-2
cdr3_aa: CASSATLGETQYF
cdr3_nt: TGTGCCAGCAGCGCGACCCTTGGGGAGACCCAGTACTTC

cdr3_length: 14
j_call: TRBJ1-6
d_call: TRBD1
clone_size: NA
v_call: TRBV30
cdr3_aa: CAWSVGQGNSPLHF
cdr3_nt: TGTGCCTGGAGTGTTGGACAGGGGAATTCACCCCTCCACTTT

cdr3_length: 13
j_call: TRBJ1-1
d_call: NA
clone_size: NA
v_call: TRBV18
cdr3_aa: CASSTDMNTEAFF
cdr3_nt: TGTGCCAGCTCTACGGACATGAACACTGAAGCTTTCTTT

cdr3_length: 13
j_call: TRBJ2-1
d_call: NA
clone_size: NA
v_call: TRBV6-2/TRBV6-3
cdr3_aa: CASSPRAYNEQFF
cdr3_nt: TGTGCCAGCAGTCCGCGGGCCTACAATGAGCAGTTCTTC

cdr3_length: 11
j_call: TRBJ1-1
d_call: NA
clone_size: NA
v_call: TRBV27
cdr3_aa: CASGWGTEAFF
cdr3_nt: TGTGCCAGCGGTTGGGGCACTGAAGCTTTCTTT

cdr3_length: 14
j_call: TRBJ1-1
d_call: NA
clone_size: few
v_call: TRBV18
cdr3_aa: CASSPSAGGTEAFF
cdr3_nt: TGTGCCAGCTCACCATCTGCGGGGGGGACTGAAGCTTTCTTT

cdr3_length: 12
j_call: TRBJ1-2
d_call: NA
clone_size: medium-sized
v_call: TRBV7-9
cdr3_aa: CASSSNTRAYTF
cdr3_nt: TGTGCCAGCAGCTCCAACACCAGGGCCTACACCTTC

cdr3_length: 14
j_call: TRBJ2-3
d_call: NA
clone_size: NA
v_call: TRBV7-8
cdr3_aa: CASSLAENTDTQYF
cdr3_nt: TGTGCCAGCAGCTTAGCAGAAAACACAGATACGCAGTATTTT

cdr3_length: 13
j_call: TRBJ2-7
d_call: NA
clone_size: NA
v_call: TRBV12-3/TRBV12-4
cdr3_aa: CASSLGITYEQYF
cdr3_nt: TGTGCCAGCAGTTTAGGGATCACCTACGAGCAGTACTTC

cdr3_length: 17
j_call: TRBJ2-6
d_call: TRBD1
clone_size: NA
v_call: TRBV5-6
cdr3_aa: CASSLGQGRSGANVLTF
cdr3_nt: TGTGCCAGCAGCCTAGGACAGGGACGCTCTGGGGCCAACGTCCTGACTTTC

cdr3_length: 15
j_call: TRBJ2-2
d_call: NA
clone_size: NA
v_call: TRBV15
cdr3_aa: CATRTDREDTGELFF
cdr3_nt: TGTGCCACCAGAACCGACAGGGAGGACACCGGGGAGCTGTTTTTT

cdr3_length: 17
j_call: TRBJ2-2
d_call: NA
clone_size: NA
v_call: TRBV11-2
cdr3_aa: CASSLDRDRTNTGELFF
cdr3_nt: TGTGCCAGCAGCTTAGACCGGGACCGAACGAACACCGGGGAGCTGTTTTTT

cdr3_length: 14
j_call: TRBJ1-4
d_call: NA
clone_size: NA
v_call: TRBV10-1
cdr3_aa: CASIYPGACEKLFF
cdr3_nt: TGCGCCAGCATATACCCCGGAGCCTGCGAAAAACTGTTTTTT

cdr3_length: 13
j_call: TRBJ1-2
d_call: NA
clone_size: NA
v_call: TRBV14
cdr3_aa: CASSQGRLGGYTF
cdr3_nt: TGTGCCAGCAGCCAAGGGCGGCTTGGCGGCTACACCTTC

cdr3_length: 15
j_call: TRBJ1-5
d_call: TRBD1
clone_size: NA
v_call: TRBV6-5
cdr3_aa: CASSPRQGSYQPQHF
cdr3_nt: TGTGCCAGCAGTCCCAGACAGGGTAGTTATCAGCCCCAGCATTTT

cdr3_length: 11
j_call: TRBJ1-2
d_call: NA
clone_size: NA
v_call: TRBV7-2
cdr3_aa: CASSQDGGYTF
cdr3_nt: TGTGCCAGCAGCCAGGACGGTGGCTACACCTTC

cdr3_length: 18
j_call: TRBJ2-4
d_call: TRBD1
clone_size: NA
v_call: TRBV13
cdr3_aa: CASSSTGDWDLAKNIQYF
cdr3_nt: TGTGCCAGCAGCTCGACAGGGGACTGGGATTTAGCCAAAAACATTCAGTACTTC

cdr3_length: 12
j_call: TRBJ2-5
d_call: NA
clone_size: NA
v_call: TRBV12-3/TRBV12-4
cdr3_aa: CASGRGKETQYF
cdr3_nt: TGTGCCAGCGGCCGGGGGAAAGAGACCCAGTACTTC

cdr3_length: 14
j_call: TRBJ1-4
d_call: NA
clone_size: once
v_call: TRBV28
cdr3_aa: CASSLTGVGEKLFF
cdr3_nt: TGTGCCAGCAGTTTAACTGGGGTGGGTGAAAAACTGTTTTTT

cdr3_length: 14
j_call: TRBJ1-4
d_call: NA
clone_size: NA
v_call: TRBV7-9
cdr3_aa: CASSLLGGDEKLFF
cdr3_nt: TGTGCCAGCAGCTTACTAGGGGGGGATGAAAAACTGTTTTTT

cdr3_length: 15
j_call: TRBJ2-7
d_call: TRBD1
clone_size: NA
v_call: TRBV5-1
cdr3_aa: CASSLAGTGDYEQYF
cdr3_nt: TGCGCCAGCAGCTTGGCCGGGACAGGAGACTACGAGCAGTACTTC

cdr3_length: 13
j_call: TRBJ1-1
d_call: NA
clone_size: NA
v_call: TRBV5-1
cdr3_aa: CASADGDLVEAFF
cdr3_nt: TGCGCCAGCGCCGACGGGGATCTGGTTGAAGCTTTCTTT

cdr3_length: 15
j_call: TRBJ2-7
d_call: TRBD1
clone_size: NA
v_call: TRBV5-1
cdr3_aa: CASSFGDRDSFEQYF
cdr3_nt: TGCGCCAGCAGCTTTGGGGACAGGGACTCCTTCGAGCAGTACTTC

cdr3_length: 16
j_call: TRBJ2-7
d_call: TRBD1
clone_size: NA
v_call: TRBV7-9
cdr3_aa: CASSGTAGTGIYEQYF
cdr3_nt: TGTGCCAGCAGCGGCACTGCCGGGACAGGGATTTACGAGCAGTACTTC

cdr3_length: 16
j_call: TRBJ2-7
d_call: NA
clone_size: NA
v_call: TRBV5-4
cdr3_aa: CASSLALGADSYEQYF
cdr3_nt: TGTGCCAGCAGCTTGGCCCTTGGGGCAGACTCCTACGAGCAGTACTTC